Presented here are 21 T cell receptor beta chains from one specimen sequenced in a study of early T cells in non-severe SARS-CoV-2 infection. TCRdb processed the 5' RACE reads anew with MiXCR; each CDR3 protein has one entry. The sample yields over 50,000 distinct CDR3 sequences, roughly 12% seen once. The specimen sequenced was whole blood. The receptors come from an adult who was a healthcare worker with PCR-confirmed SARS-CoV-2 infection or an uninfected control (not recorded which).

This clonotype was found a few times. The chain links TRBV28 to TRBJ2-1; 8 bases align to TRBD1. Germline-derived CDR1 and CDR2 are MDHEN and SYDVKM. The CDR3 is 16 residues long. Trimming took 5 bases from V and 1 from J; bases not matched to a gene: 7. This chain's CDR3 is CASSPGGPGSYNEQFF. The DNA for the CDR3 is TGTGCCAGCAGTCCAGGGGGCCCCGGGTCCTACAATGAGCAGTTCTTC.

The sample holds a few counts of this clonotype. The rearrangement joins TRBV19 to TRBJ2-1; D might be TRBD2 (6 bases). The CDR3 loop spans 14 amino acids. Trimming pared 6 bases from V and 5 bases from J, leaving 14 bases between. Germline V gene sequence: CDR1 LNHDA, CDR2 SQIVND (reference sequence). The CDR3 DNA follows: TGTGCCAGTAGCGGGGGATGGGACCACAATGAGCAGTTCTTC. Protein sequence: CASSGGWDHNEQFF. Supplemented by reference TRBV19 and TRBJ2-1, the full variable domain reads DGGITQSPKYLFRKEGQNVTLSCEQNLNHDAMYWYRQDPGQGLRLIYYSQIVNDFQKGDIAEGYSVSREKKESFPLTVTSAQKNPTAFYLCASSGGWDHNEQFFGPGTRLTVL.

This clonotype was counted at least ten times. The V and J genes are TRBV29-1 and TRBJ2-2; the D gene is possibly TRBD1 (6 bases). The CDR3 is 13 amino acids. V was shortened by 7 bases and J by 4 bases, with 13 bases between the two germline ends. Germline V gives CDR1 SQVTM, CDR2 ANQGSEA. The CDR3 region is CSGSTGVTGELFF. In nucleotides, the CDR3 is TGCAGCGGATCGACAGGTGTCACCGGGGAGCTGTTTTTT.

The chain recombines TRBV12-3 or TRBV12-4 with TRBJ2-1; 14 bases align to TRBD2. The CDR3 is 16 residues long. The V segment lost 5 bases and the J segment 7 bases; nucleotides outside the gene matches: 7. The CDR3 coding sequence is TGTGCCAGCAGTCTGAGACTAGCGGGGGGGTGGAATGAGCAGTTCTTC. It encodes CASSLRLAGGWNEQFF.

This clonotype showed up many times. The chain carries TRBV5-5 and TRBJ2-1; D unclear. Germline V lookup: CDR1 SGHKS, CDR2 YYEKEE (reference sequence). This CDR3 region has 16 residues. Between the trimmed V and J ends, which lost 5 bases and 6 bases, there was a span of 21 bases. The CDR3: CASSPWARASSNEQFF. The CDR3 DNA reads as TGTGCCAGCAGTCCTTGGGCGAGAGCCAGTAGCAATGAGCAGTTCTTC. Full variable domain (remainder filled in from reference TRBV5-5 and TRBJ2-1): DAGVTQSPTHLIKTRGQQVTLRCSPISGHKSVSWYQQVLGQGPQFIFQYYEKEERGRGNFPDRFSARQFPNYSSELNVNALLLGDSALYLCASSPWARASSNEQFFGPGTRLTVL.

In the case of this clonotype: A much larger clone lies a single base off, so this may be a read error. The chain joins TRBV14 to TRBJ2-3; 8 bases fit TRBD2. From germline, CDR1 is SGHDN and CDR2 FVKESK. The CDR3 covers 15 residues. The CDR3 sequence is CASSQRGANTDTKYF. The CDR3 DNA reads TGTGCCAGCAGCCAGCGGGGGGCGAACACAGATACGAAGTATTTT.

Turning to this clonotype: A junction boundary mismatches the germline segment, possibly from a read error. V usage is TRBV6-6 and J usage is TRBJ2-1; 7 positions agree with TRBD2. This CDR3 comprises 16 residues. CDR1 and CDR2 (germline): MNHNY, SVGAGI (reference sequence). The CDR3 DNA is TGTGCCAGCAGTTTGACCAGCGGGATTTCCTACAATGAGCAGCTCTTC. It yields the protein CASSLTSGISYNEQLF.

This clonotype has a handful of counts. The V call is TRBV12-3 or TRBV12-4, the J call TRBJ2-1, with 12 bases identical to TRBD2. The CDR3 runs 18 residues. V gave up 6 bases and J gave up 6 bases; unmatched junction bases: 15. This CDR3 is CASSLLKLTSGGGNEQFF. The CDR3 DNA sequence: TGTGCCAGCAGCTTACTAAAATTGACTAGCGGGGGAGGCAATGAGCAGTTCTTC.

This clonotype was seen repeatedly, ten times or more. CDR3 nucleotides: TGCAGTGCTACCCGGGACAGAAGCACTGAAGCTTTCTTT. This sequence encodes CSATRDRSTEAFF. This chain links TRBV20-1 with TRBJ1-1, with TRBD1 identical over 7 bases. V trimming: 4 bases; J trimming: 4 bases; junction bases outside the gene matches: 6. There are 13 residues in the CDR3. Germline assignment: CDR1 DFQATT and CDR2 SNEGSKA (reference sequence).

This clonotype has ten or more counts. The chain combines TRBV27 with TRBJ1-3; D unclear. The V and J ends lost 6 bases and 0 bases respectively, with 12 bases between them. Per the germline V gene, CDR1 is MNHEY and CDR2 is SMNVEV (reference sequence). The CDR3 is made up of 15 amino acids. The CDR3 DNA sequence: TGTGCCAGCAGACAGACAAGCTTCTCTGGAAACACCATATATTTT. Encoded protein: CASRQTSFSGNTIYF.

In its sample, this clonotype was seen many times. The chain uses TRBV11-3 and TRBJ2-1; D is ambiguous. This CDR3 contains 13 residues. V dropped 7 bases and J dropped 7 bases, with 14 bases sitting between them. Germline-derived CDR1 and CDR2 are SGHNT and YENEEA. CDR3 DNA sequence: TGTGCCAGCAAATATCTGAGTGATAATGAGCAGTTCTTC. Its translation is CASKYLSDNEQFF.

This clonotype was seen at least ten times. The J gene is TRBJ2-2, the V gene TRBV28, with 7 bases aligning to TRBD1. Germline lookup yields CDR1 MDHEN and CDR2 SYDVKM. This CDR3 spans 15 amino acids. V was clipped by 8 bases and J by 2 bases; unmatched bases: 8. The CDR3 DNA reads TGTGCCAGCGTAAGGGGACAGCTAAACACCGGGGAGCTGTTTTTT. It yields the protein CASVRGQLNTGELFF. The whole variable domain, filled in from reference TRBV28 and TRBJ2-2, reads DVKVTQSSRYLVKRTGEKVFLECVQDMDHENMFWYRQDPGLGLRLIYFSYDVKMKEKGDIPEGYSVSREKKERFSLILESASTNQTSMYLCASVRGQLNTGELFFGEGSRLTVL.

There are a few counts of this clonotype. The genes are TRBV7-9 and TRBJ2-1, with 7 bases that match TRBD2. Germline V gives CDR1 SEHNR, CDR2 FQNEAQ (reference sequence). The CDR3 is made up of 15 amino acids. V lost 5 bases and J lost 2; bases outside the gene matches: 6. CDR3 region: CASSPPGRTYNEQFF. The CDR3, as DNA: TGTGCCAGCAGCCCGCCCGGGAGGACCTACAATGAGCAGTTCTTC.

This clonotype was recorded at least ten times. The gene calls are TRBV5-6 and TRBJ1-2; D perhaps matches TRBD1 (6 bases). This CDR3 has 13 residues. The V gene's germline CDR1 is SGHDT and CDR2 YYEEEE. Between the trimmed V and J ends, which lost 0 bases and 8 bases, there was a span of 11 bases. The CDR3 protein is CASSLDRAGGYTF. In DNA, the CDR3 is TGTGCCAGCAGCTTGGACAGGGCGGGAGGCTACACCTTC.

This clonotype was counted ten times or more. CDR3 sequence reads: CATSDTRQVYGYTF. For the CDR3, the DNA is TGTGCCACCAGTGATACCCGACAGGTCTATGGCTACACCTTC. This chain links TRBV24-1 with TRBJ1-2; tentatively, D is TRBD1 (6 bases). Trimming cost V 3 bases and J 4 bases, with 11 bases left between them. The CDR3 sequence is 14 residues long. Per the germline V gene, CDR1 is KGHDR and CDR2 is SFDVKD.

This clonotype was detected ten times or more. The chain has TRBV7-2 and TRBJ1-2; 8 nucleotides align to TRBD1. CDR1 is SGHTA and CDR2 is FQGNSA in the germline V gene. Trimming at V came to 4 bases and at J to 6 bases, leaving 10 bases not matched to a gene. The CDR3 extends over 15 amino acids. The CDR3 here is CASSSYRGSGDGYTF. In DNA, the CDR3 is TGTGCCAGCAGCTCCTACAGGGGGAGTGGTGATGGCTACACCTTC.

Worth noting for this clonotype: A read error may be the cause here, since a much bigger clone is one base away. The chain couples TRBV12-3 or TRBV12-4 to TRBJ1-5; D remains ambiguous. This CDR3 contains 13 residues. CDR3 DNA: TGTGCCAGCAGTTTGCTCCTAAATCAGCCCCGGCATTTT. Its protein product is CASSLLLNQPRHF.

V is TRBV29-1 and J is TRBJ2-3; D is tentatively TRBD1 or TRBD2 (5 bases each). V lost 4 bases and J 0 bases, leaving 17 bases between the germline ends. Germline CDR1 reads SQVTM; CDR2 reads ANQGSEA. This CDR3 spans 16 amino acids. This CDR3 is CSVAGRIFFSTDTQYF. Written as DNA, the CDR3 is TGCAGCGTTGCGGGACGGATCTTCTTCAGCACAGATACGCAGTATTTT.

As to this clonotype: A read error may explain this, as a much larger clone is one base away. The chain's CDR3 is CASSLHSGANILTF. The CDR3 DNA sequence: TGTGCCAGCAGTTTACACTCTGGGGCCAACATCCTGACTTTC. This chain connects TRBV12-3 or TRBV12-4 to TRBJ2-6; maybe TRBD1 (5 bases). The CDR3 has 14 amino acids.

The table lists this clonotype with a few counts. The chain has TRBV7-3 and TRBJ2-1; 7 bases agree with TRBD2. With 3 bases clipped from V and 12 bases from J, the junction kept 11 bases outside the gene matches. Germline V gene data show CDR1 as SGHTA and CDR2 as FQGTGA. CDR3 length: 14 residues. The CDR3 bases are TGTGCCAGCAGCTTGGGCGGGAGAGCCGATGGGCAGTTCTTC. Amino acids: CASSLGGRADGQFF.

The sample holds many counts of this clonotype. V gene TRBV19 combines with J gene TRBJ1-2; D uncertain. The germline V gene encodes CDR1 LNHDA and CDR2 SQIVND (reference sequence). The CDR3 is made up of 13 amino acids. With 2 bases removed from V and 6 bases from J, the gap between germline ends came to 10 bases. The CDR3 loop reads CASSILPDDGYTF. CDR3 bases: TGTGCCAGTAGTATACTCCCAGACGATGGCTACACCTTC.